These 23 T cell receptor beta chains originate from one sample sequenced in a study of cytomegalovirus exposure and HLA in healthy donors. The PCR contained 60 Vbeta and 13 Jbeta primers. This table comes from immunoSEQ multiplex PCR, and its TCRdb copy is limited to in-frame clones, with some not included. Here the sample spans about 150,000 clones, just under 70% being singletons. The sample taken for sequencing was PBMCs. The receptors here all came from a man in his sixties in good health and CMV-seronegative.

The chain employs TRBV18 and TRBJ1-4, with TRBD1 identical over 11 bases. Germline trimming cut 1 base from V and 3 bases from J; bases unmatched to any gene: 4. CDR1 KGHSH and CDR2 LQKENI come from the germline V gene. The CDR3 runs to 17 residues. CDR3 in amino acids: CASSPRTGGAPNEKLFF. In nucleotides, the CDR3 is TGTGCCAGCTCACCACGGACAGGGGGCGCCCCTAATGAAAAACTGTTTTTT.

The CDR3 nucleotides are TGTGCCAGCAGTGAAGTTAGAGGGTACACCGGGGAGCTGTTTTTT. It encodes CASSEVRGYTGELFF. This sequence joins TRBV2 and TRBJ2-2; a possible D gene is TRBD2 (5 bases). The CDR3 sequence is 15 residues long. Trimming pared 1 base from V and 3 bases from J, leaving 9 bases between. Germline assignment: CDR1 SNHLY and CDR2 FYNNEI.

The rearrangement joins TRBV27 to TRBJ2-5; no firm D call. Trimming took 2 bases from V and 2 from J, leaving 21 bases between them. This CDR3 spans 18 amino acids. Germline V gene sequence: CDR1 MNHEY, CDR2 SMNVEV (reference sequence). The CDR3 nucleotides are TGTGCCAGCAGTTTACTCGGGTCAGATCGTCTGAGACAAGAGACCCAGTACTTC. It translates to CASSLLGSDRLRQETQYF.

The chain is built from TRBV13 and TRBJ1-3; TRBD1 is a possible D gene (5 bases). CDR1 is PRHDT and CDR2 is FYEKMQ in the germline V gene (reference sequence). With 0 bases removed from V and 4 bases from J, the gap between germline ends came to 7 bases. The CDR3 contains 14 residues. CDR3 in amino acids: CASSLGQAGNTIYF. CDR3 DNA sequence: TGTGCCAGCAGCTTAGGACAGGCGGGAAACACCATATATTTT.

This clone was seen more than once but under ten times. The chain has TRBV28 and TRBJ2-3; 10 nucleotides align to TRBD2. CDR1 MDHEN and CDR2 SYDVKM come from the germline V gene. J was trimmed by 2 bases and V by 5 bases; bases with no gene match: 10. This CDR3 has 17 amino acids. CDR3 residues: CASSQPGTSAFTDTQYF. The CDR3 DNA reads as TGTGCCAGCAGTCAACCTGGGACTAGCGCATTCACAGATACGCAGTATTTT.

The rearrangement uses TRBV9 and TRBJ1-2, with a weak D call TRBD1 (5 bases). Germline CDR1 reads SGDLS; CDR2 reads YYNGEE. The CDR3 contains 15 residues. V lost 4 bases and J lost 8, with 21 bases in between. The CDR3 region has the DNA TGTGCCAGCAGCCCAGAGGGACTCCGGATTGAGGGCTACACCTTC. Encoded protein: CASSPEGLRIEGYTF.

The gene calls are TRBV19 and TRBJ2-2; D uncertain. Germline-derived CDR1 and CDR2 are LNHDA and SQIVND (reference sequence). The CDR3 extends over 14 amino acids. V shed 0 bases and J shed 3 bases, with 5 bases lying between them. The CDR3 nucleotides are TGTGCCAGTAGTATAGAACTCGACACCGGGGAGCTGTTTTTT. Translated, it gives CASSIELDTGELFF.

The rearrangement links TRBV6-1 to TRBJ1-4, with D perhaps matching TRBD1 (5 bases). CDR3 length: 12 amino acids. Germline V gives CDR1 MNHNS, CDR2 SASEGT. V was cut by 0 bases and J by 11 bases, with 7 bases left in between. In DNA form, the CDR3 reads TGTGCCAGCAGTGAAGCCCGGGGGAAACTGTTTTTT. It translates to CASSEARGKLFF.

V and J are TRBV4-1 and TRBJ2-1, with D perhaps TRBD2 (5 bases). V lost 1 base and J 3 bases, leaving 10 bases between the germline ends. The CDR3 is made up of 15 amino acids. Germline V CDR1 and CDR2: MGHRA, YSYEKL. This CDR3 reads CASSQGRAVYNEQFF. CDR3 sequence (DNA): TGCGCCAGCAGCCAAGGAAGAGCGGTCTACAATGAGCAGTTCTTC.

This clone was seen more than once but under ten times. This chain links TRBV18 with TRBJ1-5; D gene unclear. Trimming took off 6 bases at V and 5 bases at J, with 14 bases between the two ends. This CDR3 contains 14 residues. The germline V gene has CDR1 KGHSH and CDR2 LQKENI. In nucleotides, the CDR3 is TGTGCCAGCTCTATTCTGGAGGGTTATCAGCCCCAGCATTTT. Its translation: CASSILEGYQPQHF.

CDR3: CASSLGLAGLSYEQYF. In DNA, the CDR3 is TGTGCCAGCAGCTTAGGACTAGCGGGACTATCCTACGAGCAGTACTTC. V is TRBV7-7 and J is TRBJ2-7; 11 nucleotides align to TRBD2. V lost 1 base and J lost 1; bases outside the gene matches: 3. This CDR3 region has 16 residues. Germline CDR1 reads SSHAT; CDR2 reads FNYEAQ (reference sequence).

The CDR3 sequence is CASSSKGMDRVETQYF. The CDR3 DNA reads as TGTGCCAGCAGCTCCAAGGGGATGGACAGGGTTGAGACCCAGTACTTC. The chain joins TRBV5-6 to TRBJ2-5, with 8 bases aligning to TRBD1. V lost 3 bases to trimming and J lost 5 bases; unmatched junction nucleotides: 12. The CDR3 length is 16 residues. The germline V gene encodes CDR1 SGHDT and CDR2 YYEEEE.

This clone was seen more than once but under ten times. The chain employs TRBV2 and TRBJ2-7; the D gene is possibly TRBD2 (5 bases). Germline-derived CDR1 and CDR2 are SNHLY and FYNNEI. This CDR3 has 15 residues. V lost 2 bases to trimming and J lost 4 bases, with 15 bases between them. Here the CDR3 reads CASSESAGKLYEQYF. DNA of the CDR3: TGTGCCAGCAGTGAATCGGCCGGGAAGTTGTACGAGCAGTACTTC.

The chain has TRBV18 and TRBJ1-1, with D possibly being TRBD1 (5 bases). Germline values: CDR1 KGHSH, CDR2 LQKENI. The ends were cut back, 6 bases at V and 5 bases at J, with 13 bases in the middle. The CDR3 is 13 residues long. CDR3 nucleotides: TGTGCCAGCTCCCCCGACAGTAAAACTGAAGCTTTCTTT. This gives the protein CASSPDSKTEAFF.

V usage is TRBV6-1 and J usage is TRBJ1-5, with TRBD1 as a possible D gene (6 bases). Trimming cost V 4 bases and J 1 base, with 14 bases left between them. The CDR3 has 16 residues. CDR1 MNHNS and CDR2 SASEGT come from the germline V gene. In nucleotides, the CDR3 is TGTGCCAGCAGTGCTTCTACTACAGGGAGCAATCAGCCCCAGCATTTT. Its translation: CASSASTTGSNQPQHF.

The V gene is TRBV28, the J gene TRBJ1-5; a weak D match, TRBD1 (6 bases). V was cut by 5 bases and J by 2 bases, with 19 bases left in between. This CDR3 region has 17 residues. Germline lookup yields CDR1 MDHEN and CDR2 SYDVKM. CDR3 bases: TGTGCCAGCAGTATTGTACAGGGTCCCAGGGGCAATCAGCCCCAGCATTTT. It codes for CASSIVQGPRGNQPQHF.

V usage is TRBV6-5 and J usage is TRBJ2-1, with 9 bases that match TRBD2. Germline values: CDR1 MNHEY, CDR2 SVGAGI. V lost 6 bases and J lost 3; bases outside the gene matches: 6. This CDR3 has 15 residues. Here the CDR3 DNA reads TGTGCCAGCAGGGTAGCGGGAGTGAACTACAATGAGCAGTTCTTC. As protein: CASRVAGVNYNEQFF.

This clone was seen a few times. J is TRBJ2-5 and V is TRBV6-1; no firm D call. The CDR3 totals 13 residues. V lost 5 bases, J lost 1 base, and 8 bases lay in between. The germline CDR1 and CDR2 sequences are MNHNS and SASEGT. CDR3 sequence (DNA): TGTGCCAGCAGTCTCCCCGGCCAAGAGACCCAGTACTTC. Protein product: CASSLPGQETQYF.

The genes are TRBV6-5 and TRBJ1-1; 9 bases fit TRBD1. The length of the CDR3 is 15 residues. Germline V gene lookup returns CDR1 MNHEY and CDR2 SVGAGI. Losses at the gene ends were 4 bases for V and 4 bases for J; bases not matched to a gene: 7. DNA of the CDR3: TGTGCCAGCAGTTCGACAGGGGGAGAGGGCACTGAAGCTTTCTTT. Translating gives CASSSTGGEGTEAFF.

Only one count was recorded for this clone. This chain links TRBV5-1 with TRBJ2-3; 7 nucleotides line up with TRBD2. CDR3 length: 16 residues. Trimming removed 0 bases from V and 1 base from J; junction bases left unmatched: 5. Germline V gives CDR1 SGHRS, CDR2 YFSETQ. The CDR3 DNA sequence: TGCGCCAGCAGCTTGGATCTCCGGGAGGGCACAGATACGCAGTATTTT. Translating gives CASSLDLREGTDTQYF.

CDR3 protein: CASSLQVYAEAFF. CDR3 coding DNA: TGCGCCAGCAGCTTACAGGTGTATGCTGAAGCTTTCTTT. J is TRBJ1-1 and V is TRBV5-1, with a possible D match to TRBD1 (5 bases). Trimming removed 2 bases at V and 6 bases at J, with 11 bases between. The CDR3 runs to 13 residues. The germline V gene encodes CDR1 SGHRS and CDR2 YFSETQ.

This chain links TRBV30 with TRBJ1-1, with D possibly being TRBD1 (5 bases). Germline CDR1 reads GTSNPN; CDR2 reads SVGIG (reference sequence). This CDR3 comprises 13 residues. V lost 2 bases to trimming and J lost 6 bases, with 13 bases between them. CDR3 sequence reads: CAWSWGRTAEAFF. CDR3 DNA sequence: TGTGCCTGGAGTTGGGGCAGAACGGCTGAAGCTTTCTTT.

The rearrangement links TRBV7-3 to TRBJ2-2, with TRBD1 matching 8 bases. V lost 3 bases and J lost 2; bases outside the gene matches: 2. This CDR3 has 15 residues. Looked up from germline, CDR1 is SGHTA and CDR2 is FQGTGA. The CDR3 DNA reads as TGTGCCAGCAGCTTGGACAGGGCAAACACCGGGGAGCTGTTTTTT. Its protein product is CASSLDRANTGELFF.